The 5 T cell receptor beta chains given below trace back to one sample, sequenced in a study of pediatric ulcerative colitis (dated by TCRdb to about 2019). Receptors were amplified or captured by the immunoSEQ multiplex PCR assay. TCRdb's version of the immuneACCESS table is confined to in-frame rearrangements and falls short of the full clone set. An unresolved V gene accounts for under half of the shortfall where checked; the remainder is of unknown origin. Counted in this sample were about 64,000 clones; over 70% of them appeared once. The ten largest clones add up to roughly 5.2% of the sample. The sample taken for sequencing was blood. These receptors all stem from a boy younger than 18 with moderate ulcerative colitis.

The CDR3 nucleotides read TGTGCCAGCAGCTTATCGCCGGGGACGCAGTATTTT. Its translation: CASSLSPGTQYF. The rearrangement joins TRBV5-5 to TRBJ2-3, with a tentative D call TRBD2 (5 bases). CDR3 length: 12 amino acids. The germline gives CDR1 SGHKS, CDR2 YYEKEE (reference sequence). The V gene lost 2 bases and the J gene lost 9 bases, with 10 bases spanning the gap. The full variable domain, rest sourced from reference TRBV5-5 and TRBJ2-3, is DAGVTQSPTHLIKTRGQQVTLRCSPISGHKSVSWYQQVLGQGPQFIFQYYEKEERGRGNFPDRFSARQFPNYSSELNVNALLLGDSALYLCASSLSPGTQYFGPGTRLTVL.

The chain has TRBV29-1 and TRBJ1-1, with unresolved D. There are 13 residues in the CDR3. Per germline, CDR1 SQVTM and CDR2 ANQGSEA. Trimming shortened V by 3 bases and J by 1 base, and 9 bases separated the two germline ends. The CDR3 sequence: CSVDGPENTEAFF. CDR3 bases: TGCAGCGTTGATGGTCCGGAGAACACTGAAGCTTTCTTT.

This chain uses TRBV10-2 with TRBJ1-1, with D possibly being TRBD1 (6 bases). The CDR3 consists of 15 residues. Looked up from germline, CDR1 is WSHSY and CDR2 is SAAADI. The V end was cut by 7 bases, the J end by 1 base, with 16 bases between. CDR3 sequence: CASTPPQGTNTEAFF. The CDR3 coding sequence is TGCGCCAGCACACCTCCCCAGGGGACGAACACTGAAGCTTTCTTT.

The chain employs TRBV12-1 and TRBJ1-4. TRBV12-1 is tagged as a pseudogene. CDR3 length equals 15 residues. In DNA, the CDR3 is TGTGCCAGCAGCGTTAGGACTGCAACTAATGAAAAACTGTTTTTT. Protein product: CASSVRTATNEKLFF.

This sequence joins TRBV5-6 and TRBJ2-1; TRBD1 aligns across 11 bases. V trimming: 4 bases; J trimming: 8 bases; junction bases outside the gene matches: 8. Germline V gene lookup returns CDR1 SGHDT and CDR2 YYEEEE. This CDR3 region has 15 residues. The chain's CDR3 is CASSPDRGHWHEQFF. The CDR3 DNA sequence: TGTGCCAGCAGCCCGGACAGGGGGCATTGGCATGAGCAGTTCTTC.